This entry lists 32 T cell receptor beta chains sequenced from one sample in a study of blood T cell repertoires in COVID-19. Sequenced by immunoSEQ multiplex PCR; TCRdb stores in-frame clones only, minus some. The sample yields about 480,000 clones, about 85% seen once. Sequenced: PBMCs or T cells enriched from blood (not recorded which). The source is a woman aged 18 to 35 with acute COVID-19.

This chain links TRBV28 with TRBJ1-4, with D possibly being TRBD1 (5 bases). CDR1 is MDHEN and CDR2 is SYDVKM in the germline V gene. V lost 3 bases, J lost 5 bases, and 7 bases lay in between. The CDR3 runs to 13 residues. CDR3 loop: CASSFGGNEKLFF. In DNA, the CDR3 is TGTGCCAGCAGTTTTGGGGGGAATGAAAAACTGTTTTTT.

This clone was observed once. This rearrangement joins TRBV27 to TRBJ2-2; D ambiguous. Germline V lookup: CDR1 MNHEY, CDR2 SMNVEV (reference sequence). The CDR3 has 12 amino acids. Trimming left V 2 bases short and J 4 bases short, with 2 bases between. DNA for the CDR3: TGTGCCAGCAGTTTACGCACCGGGGAGCTGTTTTTT. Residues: CASSLRTGELFF.

CDR3 coding DNA: TGTGCCAGCAGCTTTTTTACAGGGAGCTACGAGCAGTACTTC. Translation: CASSFFTGSYEQYF. V is TRBV7-9 and J is TRBJ2-7; D is perhaps TRBD1 (6 bases). This CDR3 is 14 amino acids long. Between the trimmed V and J ends, which lost 3 bases and 3 bases, there was a span of 12 bases. Per the germline V gene, CDR1 is SEHNR and CDR2 is FQNEAQ (reference sequence).

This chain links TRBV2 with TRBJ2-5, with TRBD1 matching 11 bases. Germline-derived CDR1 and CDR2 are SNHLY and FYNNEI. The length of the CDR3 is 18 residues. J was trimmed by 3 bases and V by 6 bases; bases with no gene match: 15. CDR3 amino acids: CASSVRAGTGGSKETQYF. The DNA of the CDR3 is TGTGCCAGCAGCGTCAGAGCCGGGACAGGGGGGTCCAAAGAGACCCAGTACTTC.

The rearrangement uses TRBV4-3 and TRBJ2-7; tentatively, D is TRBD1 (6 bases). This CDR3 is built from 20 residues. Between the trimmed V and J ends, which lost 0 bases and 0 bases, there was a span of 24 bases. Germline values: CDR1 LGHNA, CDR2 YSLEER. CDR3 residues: CASSQELPPSGTPSSYEQYF. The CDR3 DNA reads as TGCGCCAGCAGCCAAGAGCTTCCGCCTTCCGGGACACCGAGCTCCTACGAGCAGTACTTC.

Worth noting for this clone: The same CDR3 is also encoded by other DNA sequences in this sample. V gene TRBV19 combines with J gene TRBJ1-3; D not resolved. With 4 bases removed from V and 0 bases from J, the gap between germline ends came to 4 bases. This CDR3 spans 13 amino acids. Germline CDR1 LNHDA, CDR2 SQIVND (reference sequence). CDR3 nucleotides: TGTGCCAGTAGTACGGGCTCTGGAAACACCATATATTTT. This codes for CASSTGSGNTIYF.

CDR3 protein: CASSFLSGYEQYF. DNA of the CDR3: TGTGCCAGCAGCTTCCTTTCAGGATACGAGCAGTACTTC. V gene TRBV11-2 combines with J gene TRBJ2-7, with D unresolved. Germline-derived CDR1 and CDR2 are SGHAT and FQNNGV. V lost 3 bases, J lost 4 bases, and 10 bases lay in between. The CDR3 has 13 amino acids.

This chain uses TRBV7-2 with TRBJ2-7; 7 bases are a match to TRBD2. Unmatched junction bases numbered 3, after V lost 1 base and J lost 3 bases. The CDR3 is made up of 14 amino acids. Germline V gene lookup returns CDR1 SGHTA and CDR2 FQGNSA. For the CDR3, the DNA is TGTGCCAGCAGCTTAGTTGCTAGCGGCTACGAGCAGTACTTC. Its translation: CASSLVASGYEQYF.

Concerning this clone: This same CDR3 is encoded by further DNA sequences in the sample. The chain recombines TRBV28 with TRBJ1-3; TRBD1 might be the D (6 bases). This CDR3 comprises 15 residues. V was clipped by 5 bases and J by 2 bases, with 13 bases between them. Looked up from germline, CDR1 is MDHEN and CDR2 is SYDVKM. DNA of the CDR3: TGTGCCAGCAGTCCGCCGACAGGTACTGGAAACACCATATATTTT. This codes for CASSPPTGTGNTIYF.

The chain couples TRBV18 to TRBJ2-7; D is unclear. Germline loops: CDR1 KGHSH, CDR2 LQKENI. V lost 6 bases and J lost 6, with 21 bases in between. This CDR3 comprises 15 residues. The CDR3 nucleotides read TGTGCCAGCTCTCCCGAGGAAACTATCCCACGCGAGCAGTACTTC. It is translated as CASSPEETIPREQYF.

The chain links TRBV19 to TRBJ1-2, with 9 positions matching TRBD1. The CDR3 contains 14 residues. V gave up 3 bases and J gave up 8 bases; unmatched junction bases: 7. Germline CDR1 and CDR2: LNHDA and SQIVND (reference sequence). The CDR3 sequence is CASSISNRGLGYTF. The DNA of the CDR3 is TGTGCCAGTAGTATTTCGAACAGGGGGCTCGGCTACACCTTC.

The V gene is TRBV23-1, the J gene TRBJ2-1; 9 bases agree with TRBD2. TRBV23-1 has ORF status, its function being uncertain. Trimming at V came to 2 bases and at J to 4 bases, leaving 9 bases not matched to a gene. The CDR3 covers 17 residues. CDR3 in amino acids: CASSQPLTSGRYNEQFF. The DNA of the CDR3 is TGCGCCAGCAGTCAACCCCTGACTAGCGGCCGATACAATGAGCAGTTCTTC.

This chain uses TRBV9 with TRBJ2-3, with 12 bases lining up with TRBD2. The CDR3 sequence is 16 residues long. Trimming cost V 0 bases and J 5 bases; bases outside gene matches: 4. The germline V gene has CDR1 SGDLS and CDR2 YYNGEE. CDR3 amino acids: CASSVGTSGVKDTQYF. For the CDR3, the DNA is TGTGCCAGCAGCGTAGGGACTAGCGGGGTCAAAGATACGCAGTATTTT.

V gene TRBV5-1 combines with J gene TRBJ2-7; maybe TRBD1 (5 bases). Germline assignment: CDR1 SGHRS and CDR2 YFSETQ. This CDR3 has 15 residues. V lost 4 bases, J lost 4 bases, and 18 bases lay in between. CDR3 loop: CASSGSDNTYYEQYF. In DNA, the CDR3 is TGCGCCAGCAGCGGATCGGACAATACTTATTACGAGCAGTACTTC.

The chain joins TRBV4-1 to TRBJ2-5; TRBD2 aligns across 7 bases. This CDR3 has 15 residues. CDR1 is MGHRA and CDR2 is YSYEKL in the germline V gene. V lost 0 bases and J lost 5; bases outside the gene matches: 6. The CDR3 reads CASSQDGGVDETQYF. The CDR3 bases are TGCGCCAGCAGCCAAGATGGGGGGGTTGACGAGACCCAGTACTTC.

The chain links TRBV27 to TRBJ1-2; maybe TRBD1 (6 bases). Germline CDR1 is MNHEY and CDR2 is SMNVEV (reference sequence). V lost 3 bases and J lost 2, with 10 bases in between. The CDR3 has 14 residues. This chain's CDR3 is CASSLNRVNYGYTF. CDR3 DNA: TGTGCCAGCAGTTTGAACAGGGTGAACTATGGCTACACCTTC.

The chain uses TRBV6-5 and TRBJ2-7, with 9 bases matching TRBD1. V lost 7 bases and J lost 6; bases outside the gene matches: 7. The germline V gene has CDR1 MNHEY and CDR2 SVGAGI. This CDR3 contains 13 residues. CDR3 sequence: CASKGQGSTEQYF. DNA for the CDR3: TGTGCCAGCAAGGGACAGGGCTCGACCGAGCAGTACTTC.

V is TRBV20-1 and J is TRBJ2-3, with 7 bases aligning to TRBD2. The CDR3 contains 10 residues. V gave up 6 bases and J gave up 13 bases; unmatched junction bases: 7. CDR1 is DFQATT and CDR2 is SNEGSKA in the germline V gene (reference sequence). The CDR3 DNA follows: TGCAGTGCCCGGGGGGAGACCGAGTATTTT. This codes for CSARGETEYF.

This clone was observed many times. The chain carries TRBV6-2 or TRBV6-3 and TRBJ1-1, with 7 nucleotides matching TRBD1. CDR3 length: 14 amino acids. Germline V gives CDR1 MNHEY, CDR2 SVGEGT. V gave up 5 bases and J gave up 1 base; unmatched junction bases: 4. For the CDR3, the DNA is TGTGCCAGCAGTGCCGGGACAGCGAACACTGAAGCTTTCTTT. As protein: CASSAGTANTEAFF.

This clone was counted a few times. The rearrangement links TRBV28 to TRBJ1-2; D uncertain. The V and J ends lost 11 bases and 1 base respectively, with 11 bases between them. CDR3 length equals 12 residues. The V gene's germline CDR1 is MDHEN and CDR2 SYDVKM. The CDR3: CAGYSFNYGYTF. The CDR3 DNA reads TGTGCCGGTTACTCGTTTAACTATGGCTACACCTTC.

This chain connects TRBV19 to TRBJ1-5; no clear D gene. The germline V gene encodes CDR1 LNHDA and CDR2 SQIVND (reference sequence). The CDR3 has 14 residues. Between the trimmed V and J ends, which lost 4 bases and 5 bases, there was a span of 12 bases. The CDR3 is CASSTSGGYQPQHF. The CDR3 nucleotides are TGTGCCAGTAGTACCTCGGGCGGGTATCAGCCCCAGCATTTT.

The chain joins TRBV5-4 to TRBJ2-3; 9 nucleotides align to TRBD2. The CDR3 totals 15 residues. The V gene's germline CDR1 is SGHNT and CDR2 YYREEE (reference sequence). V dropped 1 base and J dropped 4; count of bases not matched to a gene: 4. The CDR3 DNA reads TGTGCCAGCAGCTTGAGGCGGGGGGGAGCAGATACGCAGTATTTT. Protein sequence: CASSLRRGGADTQYF. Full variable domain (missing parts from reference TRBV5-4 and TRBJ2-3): ETGVTQSPTHLIKTRGQQVTLRCSSQSGHNTVSWYQQALGQGPQFIFQYYREEENGRGNFPPRFSGLQFPNYSSELNVNALELDDSALYLCASSLRRGGADTQYFGPGTRLTVL.

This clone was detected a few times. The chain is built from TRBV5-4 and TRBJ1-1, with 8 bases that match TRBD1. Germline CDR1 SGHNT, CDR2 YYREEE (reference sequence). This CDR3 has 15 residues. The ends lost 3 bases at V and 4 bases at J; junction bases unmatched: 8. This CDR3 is CASSSARGLGTEAFF. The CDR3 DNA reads TGTGCCAGCAGCTCCGCCAGGGGGCTGGGCACTGAAGCTTTCTTT. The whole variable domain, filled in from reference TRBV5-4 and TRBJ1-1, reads ETGVTQSPTHLIKTRGQQVTLRCSSQSGHNTVSWYQQALGQGPQFIFQYYREEENGRGNFPPRFSGLQFPNYSSELNVNALELDDSALYLCASSSARGLGTEAFFGQGTRLTVV.

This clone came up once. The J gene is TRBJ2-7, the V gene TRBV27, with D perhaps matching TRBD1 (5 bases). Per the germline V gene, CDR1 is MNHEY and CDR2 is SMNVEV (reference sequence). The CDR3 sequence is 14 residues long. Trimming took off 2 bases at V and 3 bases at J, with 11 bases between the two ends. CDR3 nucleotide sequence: TGTGCCAGCAGTTTACGGGCAGGGTACTACGAGCAGTACTTC. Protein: CASSLRAGYYEQYF.

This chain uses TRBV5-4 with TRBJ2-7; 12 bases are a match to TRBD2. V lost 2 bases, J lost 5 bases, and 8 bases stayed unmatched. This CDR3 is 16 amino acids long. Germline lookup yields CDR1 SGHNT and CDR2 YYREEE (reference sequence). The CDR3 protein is CASSLSLAGGRDEQYF. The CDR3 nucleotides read TGTGCCAGCAGCTTAAGTCTAGCGGGGGGGCGGGACGAGCAGTACTTC.

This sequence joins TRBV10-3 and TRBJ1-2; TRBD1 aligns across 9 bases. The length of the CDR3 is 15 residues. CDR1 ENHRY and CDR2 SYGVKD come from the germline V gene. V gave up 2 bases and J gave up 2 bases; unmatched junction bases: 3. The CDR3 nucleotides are TGTGCCATCAGTGAGCCGGGACAGGGCAACTATGGCTACACCTTC. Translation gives CAISEPGQGNYGYTF.

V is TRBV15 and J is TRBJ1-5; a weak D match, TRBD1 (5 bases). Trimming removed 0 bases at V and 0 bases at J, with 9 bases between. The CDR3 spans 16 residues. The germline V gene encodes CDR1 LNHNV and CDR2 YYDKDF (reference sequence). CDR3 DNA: TGTGCCACCAGCAGAGATCCCGGGGGTAGCAATCAGCCCCAGCATTTT. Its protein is CATSRDPGGSNQPQHF.

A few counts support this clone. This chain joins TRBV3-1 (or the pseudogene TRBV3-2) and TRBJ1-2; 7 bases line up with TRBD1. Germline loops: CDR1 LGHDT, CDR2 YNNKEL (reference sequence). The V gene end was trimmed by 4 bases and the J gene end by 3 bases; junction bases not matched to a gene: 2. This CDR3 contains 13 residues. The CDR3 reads CASSLGTDYGYTF. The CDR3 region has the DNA TGTGCCAGCAGCCTCGGGACAGACTATGGCTACACCTTC.

For the CDR3, the DNA is TGCGCCAGCAGCCTCCGGGAGGGCAATGAGCAGTTCTTC. Its protein is CASSLREGNEQFF. V usage is TRBV5-1 and J usage is TRBJ2-1; 8 bases agree with TRBD2. The J segment lost 6 bases and the V segment lost 4 bases, leaving 3 bases of the junction unmatched. Germline CDR1 is SGHRS and CDR2 is YFSETQ. The CDR3 spans 13 residues.

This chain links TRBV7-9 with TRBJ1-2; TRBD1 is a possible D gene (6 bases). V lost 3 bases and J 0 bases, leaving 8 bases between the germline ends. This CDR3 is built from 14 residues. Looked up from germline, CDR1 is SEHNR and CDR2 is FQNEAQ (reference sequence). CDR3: CASSLGHTNYGYTF. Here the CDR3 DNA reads TGTGCCAGCAGCTTGGGACACACTAACTATGGCTACACCTTC.

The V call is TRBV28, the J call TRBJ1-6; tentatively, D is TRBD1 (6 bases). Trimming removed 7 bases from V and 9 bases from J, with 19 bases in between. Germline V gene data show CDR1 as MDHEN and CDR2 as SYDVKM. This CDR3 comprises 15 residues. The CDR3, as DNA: TGTGCCAGCACCTCTGCGGGGGGCTCGGCTTCACCCCTCCACTTT. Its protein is CASTSAGGSASPLHF. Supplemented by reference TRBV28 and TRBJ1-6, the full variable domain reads DVKVTQSSRYLVKRTGEKVFLECVQDMDHENMFWYRQDPGLGLRLIYFSYDVKMKEKGDIPEGYSVSREKKERFSLILESASTNQTSMYLCASTSAGGSASPLHFGNGTRLTVT.

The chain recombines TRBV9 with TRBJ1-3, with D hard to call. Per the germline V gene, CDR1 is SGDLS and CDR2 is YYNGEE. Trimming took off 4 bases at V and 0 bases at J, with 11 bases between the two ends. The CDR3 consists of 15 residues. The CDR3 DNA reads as TGTGCCAGCAGCACAGACGGTAGCTCTGGAAACACCATATATTTT. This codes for CASSTDGSSGNTIYF.